This T cell receptor beta chain was sequenced for a study of blood T cell repertoires in COVID-19. Whole-study context: The analysed material was cDNA or gDNA that came from T cells, B-cell-depleted T cells, or PBMCs.

This clone has a single count. J gave up 3 bases and V 4 bases, and 9 bases lay outside the gene matches. The CDR3 spans 15 residues. Germline V gene lookup returns CDR1 SGHDT and CDR2 YYEEEE. Original methodology: Estimated nucleated cell counts came from reference gene primer amplification. Profiling relied on immunoSEQ multiplex PCR, and the TCRdb table lists in-frame clones only, not all of them. V, J and clone size reflect that table, while D and trimming were determined from the DNA. Here the sample spans more than 200,000 clones, about 86% being singletons. The gene calls are TRBV5-6 and TRBJ1-2; 7 bases fit TRBD1. The specimen sequenced was peripheral blood. This TCR derives from a man older than 75 with acute or convalescent COVID-19. CDR3 residues: CASSQSGGWDYGYTF. The CDR3 nucleotides are TGTGCCAGCAGCCAGTCAGGGGGATGGGACTATGGCTACACCTTC.